This T cell receptor beta chain derives from a study of blood T cells in healthy people across ages. Looking at the study overall: Using template switching, researchers captured about one barcoded beta molecule for each two T cells.

The CDR3 is 14 amino acids. Trimming stripped 6 bases from V and 1 base from J, with 9 bases between. The V gene's germline CDR1 is MNHNY and CDR2 SVGAGI (reference sequence). Using a J-beta primer mix together with a sample-barcoded 5' primer, a second PCR was run for about 7 to 12 cycles. Each of the cDNA molecules was tagged by a template-switch adaptor with 12 random nucleotides. TCRdb fed the 5' RACE reads into MiXCR, producing one record per CDR3 protein. The top ten hold 10% to 15% of the sample, which has around 850,000 distinct CDR3 sequences, under 40% seen once. This clonotype was observed a handful of times. Its specificity is not known. Study results and caveats: A strong correlation was seen between TCR beta diversity and naive T cell percentage.

The sample was blood. This sequence originates from a man aged 18 to 29 in good health. This chain joins TRBV6-6 and TRBJ1-4; D remains unclear. CDR3 loop: CASRGSITNEKLFF. DNA for the CDR3: TGTGCCAGCAGAGGGAGTATAACTAATGAAAAACTGTTTTTT.